The following is a T cell receptor (beta chain) sequence with its context. Its antigen remains unknown. Profiling relied on immunoSEQ multiplex PCR, and the TCRdb table lists in-frame clones only, not all of them. Of 44,000 or so clones listed, roughly 85% are singletons. This sample was taken from a study of OX40 agonist ivuxolimab in advanced cancers. Broader study findings: CD8+ T cells showed, on average, more clonal expansion than CD4+ cells. Also showing low normalized T-cell clonal expansion were some of the nonresponders.

Germline V gene sequence: CDR1 MDHEN, CDR2 SYDVKM. Trimming removed 7 bases at V and 3 bases at J, with 22 bases between. This CDR3 has 16 residues. The chain employs TRBV28 and TRBJ2-7; tentative D call: TRBD1 (6 bases). The specimen was CD4+ or CD8+ T cells sorted from blood, collected in a trial of the OX40 agonist ivuxolimab. This clonotype originated in an adult with an advanced solid tumor such as melanoma, head and neck, liver or kidney cancer. The CDR3 protein is CASTHGVQGNSYEQYF. CDR3 sequence (DNA): TGTGCCAGCACCCACGGAGTGCAGGGGAATAGCTACGAGCAGTACTTC.